This record covers a single T cell receptor beta chain. Antigen specificity is unknown. CDR3 length equals 14 residues. Germline lookup yields CDR1 SGHRS and CDR2 YFSETQ. V lost 0 bases, J lost 5 bases, and 9 bases lay in between. Carried by the TCR beta cDNA libraries were unique molecular identifiers. From the PCR reads, TCRdb called clonotypes with MiXCR, one entry per CDR3 protein. The sample records about 500,000 distinct CDR3 sequences, roughly 45% being singletons. These data originate in a study of post-analysis software for immune sequencing data. Whole-study findings and limits: TRBV segments more frequent in patients than in controls numbered a few and included TRBV5-6, TRBV5-1 and TRBV20-1.

Material for sequencing was blood. The receptor's source is a girl under 18 with multiple sclerosis. The chain uses TRBV5-1 and TRBJ2-1; D remains unclear. The CDR3 loop is CASSLALQNNEQFF. The CDR3 DNA sequence: TGCGCCAGCAGCTTGGCTCTCCAGAACAATGAGCAGTTCTTC. The full variable domain, in which reference TRBV5-1 and TRBJ2-1 provide the parts outside the CDR3, is KAGVTQTPRYLIKTRGQQVTLSCSPISGHRSVSWYQQTPGQGLQFLFEYFSETQRNKGNFPGRFSGRQFSNSRSEMNVSTLELGDSALYLCASSLALQNNEQFFGPGTRLTVL.